This TCR beta chain was identified in a study of blood T cells in healthy people across ages. Each donor had 9 to 10 milliliters of peripheral blood drawn. Per sample, a minimum of 6.5 million PBMCs were isolated. Findings and caveats of the study: Any conclusive comparison of naive versus antigen-experienced cells was prevented by using unsorted PBMCs.

A sample-barcoded 5' primer and a J-beta primer mix were used in a second PCR of roughly 7 to 11 cycles. TCRdb reanalysed the 5' RACE reads using MiXCR and keeps one entry per CDR3 protein. The repertoire includes fewer than 2,000,000 distinct CDR3 sequences, almost 35% of them detected once, and about 10% sits in the top ten. This clonotype was observed a handful of times. The antigen is undetermined. The sequenced sample consisted of blood. The clonotype comes from a woman aged 30 to 39 in good health.

The CDR3 sequence: CASSEVGHYEQYF. As DNA, the CDR3 is TGTGCCAGCAGTGAAGTAGGGCATTACGAGCAGTACTTC. J is TRBJ2-7 and V is TRBV25-1; D ambiguous. In germline, CDR1 is MGHDK, CDR2 SYGVNS. V dropped 2 bases and J dropped 4 bases, with 9 bases sitting between them. This CDR3 is 13 amino acids long.